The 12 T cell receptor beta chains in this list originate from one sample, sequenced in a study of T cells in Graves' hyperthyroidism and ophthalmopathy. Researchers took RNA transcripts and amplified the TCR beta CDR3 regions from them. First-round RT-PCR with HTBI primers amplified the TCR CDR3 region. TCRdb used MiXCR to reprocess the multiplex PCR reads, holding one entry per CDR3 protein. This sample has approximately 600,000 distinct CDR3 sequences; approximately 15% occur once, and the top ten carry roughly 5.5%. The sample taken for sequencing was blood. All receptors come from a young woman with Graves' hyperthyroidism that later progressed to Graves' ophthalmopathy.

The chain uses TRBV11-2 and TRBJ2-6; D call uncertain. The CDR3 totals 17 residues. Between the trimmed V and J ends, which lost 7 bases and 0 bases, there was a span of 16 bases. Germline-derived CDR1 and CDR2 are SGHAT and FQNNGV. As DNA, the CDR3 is TGTGCCAGCAAGCCTCCGGACGGATTCTCTGGGGCCAACGTCCTGACTTTC. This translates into CASKPPDGFSGANVLTF. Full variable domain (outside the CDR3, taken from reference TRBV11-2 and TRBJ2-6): EAGVAQSPRYKIIEKRQSVAFWCNPISGHATLYWYQQILGQGPKLLIQFQNNGVVDDSQLPKDRFSAERLKGVDSTLKIQPAKLEDSAVYLCASKPPDGFSGANVLTFGAGSRLTVL.

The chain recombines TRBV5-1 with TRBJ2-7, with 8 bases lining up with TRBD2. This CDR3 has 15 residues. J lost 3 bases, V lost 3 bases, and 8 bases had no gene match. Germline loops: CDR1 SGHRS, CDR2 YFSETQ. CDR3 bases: TGCGCCAGCAGCTCCCGGGAGGGGGGTTACTACGAGCAGTACTTC. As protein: CASSSREGGYYEQYF.

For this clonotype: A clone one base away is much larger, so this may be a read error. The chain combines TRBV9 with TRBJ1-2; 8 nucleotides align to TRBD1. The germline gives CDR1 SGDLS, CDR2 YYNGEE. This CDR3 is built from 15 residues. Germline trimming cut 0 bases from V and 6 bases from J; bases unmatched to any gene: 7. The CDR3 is CASSVAPGGVNGYTF. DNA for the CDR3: TGTGCCAGCAGCGTAGCCCCAGGGGGCGTCAATGGCTACACCTTC.

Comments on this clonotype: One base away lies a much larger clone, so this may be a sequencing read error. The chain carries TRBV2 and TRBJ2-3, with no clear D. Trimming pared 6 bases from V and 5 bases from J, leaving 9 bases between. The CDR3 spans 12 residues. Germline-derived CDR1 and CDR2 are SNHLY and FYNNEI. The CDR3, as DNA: TGTGCCAGCAGACGCGTGATAGATACGCAGTATTTT. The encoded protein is CASRRVIDTQYF.

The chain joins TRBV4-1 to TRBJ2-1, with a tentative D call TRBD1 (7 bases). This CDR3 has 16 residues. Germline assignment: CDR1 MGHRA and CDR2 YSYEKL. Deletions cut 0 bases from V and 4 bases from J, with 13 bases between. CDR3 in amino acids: CASSQDETGRYNEQFF. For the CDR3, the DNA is TGCGCCAGCAGCCAAGACGAGACAGGGAGGTACAATGAGCAGTTCTTC.

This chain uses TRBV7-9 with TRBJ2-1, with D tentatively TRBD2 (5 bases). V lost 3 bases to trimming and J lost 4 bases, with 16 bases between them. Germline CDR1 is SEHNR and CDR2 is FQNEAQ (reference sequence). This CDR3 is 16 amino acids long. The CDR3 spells CASSFYRDALYNEQFF. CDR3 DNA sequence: TGTGCCAGCAGCTTCTACCGGGATGCCTTGTACAATGAGCAGTTCTTC.

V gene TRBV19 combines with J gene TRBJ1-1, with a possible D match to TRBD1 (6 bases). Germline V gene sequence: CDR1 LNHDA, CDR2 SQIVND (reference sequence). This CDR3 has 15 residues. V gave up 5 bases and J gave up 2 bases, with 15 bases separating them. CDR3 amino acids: CASSSSDRLNTEAFF. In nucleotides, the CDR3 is TGTGCCAGTAGTTCTTCGGACAGACTTAACACTGAAGCTTTCTTT.

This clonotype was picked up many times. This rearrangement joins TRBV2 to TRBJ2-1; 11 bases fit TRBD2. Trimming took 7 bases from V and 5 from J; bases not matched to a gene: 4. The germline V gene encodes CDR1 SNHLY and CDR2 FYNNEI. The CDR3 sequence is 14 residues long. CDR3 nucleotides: TGTGCCAGCAAAGGACTAGCGGGCGACAATGAGCAGTTCTTC. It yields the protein CASKGLAGDNEQFF.

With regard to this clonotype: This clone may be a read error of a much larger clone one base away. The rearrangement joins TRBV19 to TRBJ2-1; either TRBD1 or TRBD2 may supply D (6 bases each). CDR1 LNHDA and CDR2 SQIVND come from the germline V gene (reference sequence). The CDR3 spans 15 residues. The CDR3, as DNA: TGTACCAGTAGTATGAGGGGGGCTAATACTAGAGAGCAGTTCTTC. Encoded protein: CTSSMRGANTREQFF.

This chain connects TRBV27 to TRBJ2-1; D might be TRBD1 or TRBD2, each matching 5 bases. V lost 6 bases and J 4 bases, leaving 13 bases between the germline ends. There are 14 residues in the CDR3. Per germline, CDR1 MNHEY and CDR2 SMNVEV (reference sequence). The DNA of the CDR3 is TGTGCCAGCAGCCCGAGGGGAGCTTACAATGAGCAGTTCTTC. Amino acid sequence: CASSPRGAYNEQFF.

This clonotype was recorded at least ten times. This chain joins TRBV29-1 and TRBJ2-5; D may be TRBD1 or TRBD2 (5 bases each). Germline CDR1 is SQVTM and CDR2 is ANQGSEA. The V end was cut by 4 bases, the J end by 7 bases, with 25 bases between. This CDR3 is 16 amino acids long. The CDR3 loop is CSVAFNLDSRAGTQYF. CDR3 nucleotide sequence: TGCAGCGTTGCTTTTAATTTAGACAGCCGGGCGGGGACCCAGTACTTC. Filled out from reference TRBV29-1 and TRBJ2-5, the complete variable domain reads SAVISQKPSRDICQRGTSLTIQCQVDSQVTMMFWYRQQPGQSLTLIATANQGSEATYESGFVIDKFPISRPNLTFSTLTVSNMSPEDSSIYLCSVAFNLDSRAGTQYFGPGTRLLVL.

Here the CDR3 reads CSAREPGRAFF. The CDR3 DNA reads TGCAGTGCTAGAGAACCGGGTCGGGCTTTCTTT. The rearrangement links TRBV20-1 to TRBJ1-1; D not resolved. There are 11 residues in the CDR3. The germline V and J ends were trimmed by 0 bases and 11 bases, with 10 bases remaining between them. In germline, CDR1 is DFQATT, CDR2 SNEGSKA (reference sequence).